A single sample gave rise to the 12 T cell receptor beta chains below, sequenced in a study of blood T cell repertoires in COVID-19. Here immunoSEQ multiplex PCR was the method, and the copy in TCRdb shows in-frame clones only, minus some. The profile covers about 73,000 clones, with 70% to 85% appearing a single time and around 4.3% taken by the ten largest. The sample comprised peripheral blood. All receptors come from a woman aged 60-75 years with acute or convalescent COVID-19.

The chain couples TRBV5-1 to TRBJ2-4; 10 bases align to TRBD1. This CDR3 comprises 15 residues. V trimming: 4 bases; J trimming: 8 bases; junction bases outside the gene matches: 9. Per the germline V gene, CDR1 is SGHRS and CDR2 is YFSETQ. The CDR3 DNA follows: TGCGCCAGCAGCACCCCGGACAGGGGGGGAGACATTCAGTACTTC. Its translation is CASSTPDRGGDIQYF.

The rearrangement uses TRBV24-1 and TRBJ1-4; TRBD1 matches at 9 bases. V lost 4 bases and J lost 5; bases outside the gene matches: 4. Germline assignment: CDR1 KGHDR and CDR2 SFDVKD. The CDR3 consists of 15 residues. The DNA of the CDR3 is TGTGCCACCAGTGACGGCGGGACAGGGAATGAAAAACTGTTTTTT. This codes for CATSDGGTGNEKLFF.

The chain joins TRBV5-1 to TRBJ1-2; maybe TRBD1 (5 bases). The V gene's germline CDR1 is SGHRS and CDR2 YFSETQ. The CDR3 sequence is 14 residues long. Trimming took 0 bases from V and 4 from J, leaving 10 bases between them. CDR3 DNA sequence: TGCGCCAGCAGCTTGGGTACAGGCAGCTATGGCTACACCTTC. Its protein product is CASSLGTGSYGYTF.

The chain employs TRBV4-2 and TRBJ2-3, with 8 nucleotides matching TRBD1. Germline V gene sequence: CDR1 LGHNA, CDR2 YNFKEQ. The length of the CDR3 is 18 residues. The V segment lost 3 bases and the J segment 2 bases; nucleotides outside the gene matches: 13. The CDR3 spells CASSQAARTGPITDTQYF. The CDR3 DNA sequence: TGTGCCAGCAGCCAGGCCGCAAGGACAGGGCCTATCACAGATACGCAGTATTTT.

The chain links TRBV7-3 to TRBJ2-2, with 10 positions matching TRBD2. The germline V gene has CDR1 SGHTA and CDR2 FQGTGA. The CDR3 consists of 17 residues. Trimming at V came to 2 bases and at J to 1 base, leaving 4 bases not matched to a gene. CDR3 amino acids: CASSLSPSGRNTGELFF. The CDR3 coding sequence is TGTGCCAGCAGCTTATCTCCTAGCGGGAGGAACACCGGGGAGCTGTTTTTT.

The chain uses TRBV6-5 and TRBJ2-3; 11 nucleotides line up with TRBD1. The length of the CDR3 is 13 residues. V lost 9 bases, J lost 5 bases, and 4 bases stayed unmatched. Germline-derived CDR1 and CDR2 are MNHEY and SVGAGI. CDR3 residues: CASRTGGIDTQYF. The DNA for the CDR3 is TGTGCCAGTCGGACAGGGGGCATAGATACGCAGTATTTT.

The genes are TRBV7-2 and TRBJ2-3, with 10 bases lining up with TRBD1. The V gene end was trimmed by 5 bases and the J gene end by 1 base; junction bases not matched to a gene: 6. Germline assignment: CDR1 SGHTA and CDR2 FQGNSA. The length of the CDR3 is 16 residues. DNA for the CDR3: TGTGCCAGCAGCCCCGTGACAGGGGGCGGCACAGATACGCAGTATTTT. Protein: CASSPVTGGGTDTQYF.

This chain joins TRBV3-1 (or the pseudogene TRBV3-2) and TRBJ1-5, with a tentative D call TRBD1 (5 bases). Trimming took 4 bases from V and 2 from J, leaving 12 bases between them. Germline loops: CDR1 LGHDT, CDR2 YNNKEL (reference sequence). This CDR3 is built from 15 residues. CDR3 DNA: TGTGCCAGCAGCCTTGGACACATGGGCAATCAGCCCCAGCATTTT. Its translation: CASSLGHMGNQPQHF.

The CDR3 spells CASSLVTTGEAFF. The CDR3 DNA sequence: TGTGCCAGCAGCTTGGTTACGACAGGGGAAGCTTTCTTT. The chain combines TRBV5-6 with TRBJ1-1, with 7 bases fitting TRBD1. CDR1 and CDR2 from the germline V gene are SGHDT and YYEEEE. This CDR3 spans 13 amino acids. V lost 0 bases to trimming and J lost 8 bases; unmatched junction nucleotides: 4.

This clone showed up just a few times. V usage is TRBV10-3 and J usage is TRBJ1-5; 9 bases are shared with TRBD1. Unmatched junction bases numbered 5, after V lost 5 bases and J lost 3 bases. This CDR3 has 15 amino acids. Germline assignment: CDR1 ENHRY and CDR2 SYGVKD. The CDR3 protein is CAISRQGEINQPQHF. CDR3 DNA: TGTGCCATCAGTCGACAGGGGGAAATCAATCAGCCCCAGCATTTT.

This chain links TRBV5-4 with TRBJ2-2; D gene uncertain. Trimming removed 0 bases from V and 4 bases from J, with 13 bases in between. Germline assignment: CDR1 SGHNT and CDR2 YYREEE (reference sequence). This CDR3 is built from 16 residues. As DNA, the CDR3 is TGTGCCAGCAGCTTGGCCTCGGTCTCGGTCACCGGGGAGCTGTTTTTT. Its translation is CASSLASVSVTGELFF.

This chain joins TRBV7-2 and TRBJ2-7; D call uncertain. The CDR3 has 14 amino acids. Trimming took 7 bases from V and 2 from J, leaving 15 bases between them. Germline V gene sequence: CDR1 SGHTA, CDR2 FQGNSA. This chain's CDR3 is CASNNLGRAYEQYF. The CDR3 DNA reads TGTGCCAGCAACAACCTAGGCAGAGCCTACGAGCAGTACTTC. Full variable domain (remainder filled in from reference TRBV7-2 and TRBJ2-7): GAGVSQSPSNKVTEKGKDVELRCDPISGHTALYWYRQSLGQGLEFLIYFQGNSAPDKSGLPSDRFSAERTGGSVSTLTIQRTQQEDSAVYLCASNNLGRAYEQYFGPGTRLTVT.